This TCR beta chain was sequenced during a study of blood T cell repertoires in COVID-19. TCRdb's copy holds only in-frame clones and misses some; the assay was immunoSEQ multiplex PCR. The sample lists approximately 110,000 clones; around nine tenths were seen once. CDR1 is SNHLY and CDR2 is FYNNEI in the germline V gene. Trimming removed 6 bases at V and 0 bases at J, with 6 bases between. This CDR3 is 14 amino acids long. Material: peripheral blood. The clonotype was recovered from a man aged 45-65 years with COVID-19, enrolled during active disease. V gene TRBV2 combines with J gene TRBJ2-6, with a possible D match to TRBD2 (5 bases). The CDR3 DNA is TGTGCCAGCAGAACTAGCTCTGGGGCCAACGTCCTGACTTTC. Its protein is CASRTSSGANVLTF.